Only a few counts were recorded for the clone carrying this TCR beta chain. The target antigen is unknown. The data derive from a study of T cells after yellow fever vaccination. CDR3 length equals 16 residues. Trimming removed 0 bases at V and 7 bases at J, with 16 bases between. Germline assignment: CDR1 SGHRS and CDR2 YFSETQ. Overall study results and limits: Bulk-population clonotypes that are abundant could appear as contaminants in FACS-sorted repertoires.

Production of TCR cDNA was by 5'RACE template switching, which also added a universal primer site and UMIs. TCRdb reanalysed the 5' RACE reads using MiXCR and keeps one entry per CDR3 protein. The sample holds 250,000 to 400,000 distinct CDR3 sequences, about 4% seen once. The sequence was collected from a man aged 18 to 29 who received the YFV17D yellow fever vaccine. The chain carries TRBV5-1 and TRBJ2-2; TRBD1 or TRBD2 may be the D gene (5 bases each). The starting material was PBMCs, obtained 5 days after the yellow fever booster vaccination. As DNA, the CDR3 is TGCGCCAGCAGCTTGGGGGACGTGGGGGTCAACGGGGAGCTGTTTTTT. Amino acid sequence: CASSLGDVGVNGELFF.